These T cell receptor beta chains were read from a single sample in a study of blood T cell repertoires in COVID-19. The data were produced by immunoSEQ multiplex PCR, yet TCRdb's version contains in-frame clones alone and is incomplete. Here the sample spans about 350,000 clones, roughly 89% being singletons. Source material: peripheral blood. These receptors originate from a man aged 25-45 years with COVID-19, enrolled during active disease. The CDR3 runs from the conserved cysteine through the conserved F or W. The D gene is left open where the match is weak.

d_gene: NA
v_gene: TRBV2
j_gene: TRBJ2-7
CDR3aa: CASSEKAGGMEQYF

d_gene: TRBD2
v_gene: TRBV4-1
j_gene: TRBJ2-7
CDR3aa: CASSLGLAGEQYF

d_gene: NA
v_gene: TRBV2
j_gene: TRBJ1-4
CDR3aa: CASSESRWEGKLFF

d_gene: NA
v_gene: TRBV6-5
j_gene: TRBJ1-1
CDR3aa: CASSYSRRTGDTEAFF

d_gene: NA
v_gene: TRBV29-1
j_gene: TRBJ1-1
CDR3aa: CSAAASGGVRTEAFF

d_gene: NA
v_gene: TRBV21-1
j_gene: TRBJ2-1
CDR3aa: CASSPGGEVPSNEQFF

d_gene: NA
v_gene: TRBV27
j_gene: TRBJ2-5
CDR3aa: CASSLSRSVGWETQYF

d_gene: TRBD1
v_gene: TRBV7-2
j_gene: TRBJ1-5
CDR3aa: CASSLVGTGYSNQPQHF

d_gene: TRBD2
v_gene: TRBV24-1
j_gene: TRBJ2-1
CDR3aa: CATSDSVAGGSNEQFF

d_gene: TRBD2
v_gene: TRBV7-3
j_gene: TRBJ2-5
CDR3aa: CASSPEKASGALEETQYF

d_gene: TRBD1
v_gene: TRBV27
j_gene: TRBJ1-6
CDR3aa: CASTVGDRGNSPLHF

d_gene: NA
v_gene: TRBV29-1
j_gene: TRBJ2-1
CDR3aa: CSATVVGGKYNEQFF

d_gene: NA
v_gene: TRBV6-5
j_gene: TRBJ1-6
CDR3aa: CASSYRGSYNSPLHF

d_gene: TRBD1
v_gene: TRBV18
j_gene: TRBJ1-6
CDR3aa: CASSPGQGDSPLHF

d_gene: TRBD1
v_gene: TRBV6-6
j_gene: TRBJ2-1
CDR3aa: CASSRHLQGTDINEQFF

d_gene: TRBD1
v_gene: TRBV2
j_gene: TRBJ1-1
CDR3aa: CASRKGGQGAPEAFF

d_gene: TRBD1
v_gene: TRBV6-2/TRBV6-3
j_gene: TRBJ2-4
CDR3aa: CASSYSGQDHTNIQYF

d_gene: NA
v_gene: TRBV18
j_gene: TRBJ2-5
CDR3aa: CASSPMAETQYF

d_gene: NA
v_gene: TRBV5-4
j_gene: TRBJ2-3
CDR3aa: CASSLFGADTQYF

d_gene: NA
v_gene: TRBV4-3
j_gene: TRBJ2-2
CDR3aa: CASSQVGVPTGELFF

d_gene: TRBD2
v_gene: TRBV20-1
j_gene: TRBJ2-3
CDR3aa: CSASYGRAGSDTQYF

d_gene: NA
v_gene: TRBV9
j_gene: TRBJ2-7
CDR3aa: CASSVTGSGYYEQYF

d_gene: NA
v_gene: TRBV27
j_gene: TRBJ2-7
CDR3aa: CASSFKTDSYEQYF

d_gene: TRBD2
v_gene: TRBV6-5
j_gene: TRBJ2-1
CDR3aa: CAGLLAGGNEQFF

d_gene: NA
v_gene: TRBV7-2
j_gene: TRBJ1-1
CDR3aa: CASSLSNRYTEAFF

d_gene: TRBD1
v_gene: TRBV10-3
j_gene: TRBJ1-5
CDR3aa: CAISEDRGGQPQHF

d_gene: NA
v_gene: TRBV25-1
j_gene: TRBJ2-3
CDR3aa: CASSEVGTLTDTQYF

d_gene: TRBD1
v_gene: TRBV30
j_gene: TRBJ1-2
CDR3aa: CAWSVAAGQGIYTF

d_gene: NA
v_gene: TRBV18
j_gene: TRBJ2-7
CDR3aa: CASSPKVSAAYEQYF

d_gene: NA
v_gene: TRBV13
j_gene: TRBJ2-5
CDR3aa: CASSLDPEETQYF

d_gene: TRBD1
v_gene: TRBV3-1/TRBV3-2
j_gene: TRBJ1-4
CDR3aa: CASSLSGQGGEKLFF

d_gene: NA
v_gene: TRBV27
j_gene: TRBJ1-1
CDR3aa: CASSLARLANTEAFF

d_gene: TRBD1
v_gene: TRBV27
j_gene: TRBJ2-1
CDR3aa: CASSLRGTGYNEQFF

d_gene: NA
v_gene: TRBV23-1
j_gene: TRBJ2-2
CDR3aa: CASSQRAIRNTGELFF

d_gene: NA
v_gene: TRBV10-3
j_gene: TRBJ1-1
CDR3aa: CAISESDGRNTEAFF

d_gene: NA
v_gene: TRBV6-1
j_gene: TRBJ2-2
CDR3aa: CASSERLPGDSLTGELFF

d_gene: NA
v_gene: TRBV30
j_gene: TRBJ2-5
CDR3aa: CAWSVRSGETQYF

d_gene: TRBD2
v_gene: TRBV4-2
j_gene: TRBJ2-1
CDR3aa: CASSQPLAGGGNEQFF

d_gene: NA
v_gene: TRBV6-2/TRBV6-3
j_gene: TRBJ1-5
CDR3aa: CASSYTGWDQPQHF

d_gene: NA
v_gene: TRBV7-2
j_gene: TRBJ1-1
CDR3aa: CASSLVTVNTEAFF

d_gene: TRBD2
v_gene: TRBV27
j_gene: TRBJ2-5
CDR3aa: CASSRLAGRQETQYF

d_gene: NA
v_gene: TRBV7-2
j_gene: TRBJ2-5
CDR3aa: CASSDIAVGYYF

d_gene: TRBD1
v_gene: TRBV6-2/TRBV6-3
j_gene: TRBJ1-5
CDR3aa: CASSRTGQVNQPQHF

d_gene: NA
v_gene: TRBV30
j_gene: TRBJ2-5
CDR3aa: CAWSVLRGMETQYF

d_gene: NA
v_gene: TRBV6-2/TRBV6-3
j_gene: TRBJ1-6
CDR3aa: CASSYVRGRNSPLHF

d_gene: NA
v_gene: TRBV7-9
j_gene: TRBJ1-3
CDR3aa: CASSVDRSTSGNTIYF

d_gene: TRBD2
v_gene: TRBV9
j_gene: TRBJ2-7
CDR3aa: CASSADTGGLSYEQYF

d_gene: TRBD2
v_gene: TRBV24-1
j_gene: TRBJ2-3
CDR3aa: CATSETSGRGSSTDTQYF

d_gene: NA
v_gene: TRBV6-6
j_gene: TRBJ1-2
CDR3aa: CASRLTGFHYGYTF

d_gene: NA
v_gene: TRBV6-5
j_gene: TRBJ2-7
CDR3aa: CASRGARGTYEQYF

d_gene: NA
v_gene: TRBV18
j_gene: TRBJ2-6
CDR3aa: CASSQGRAGANVLTF

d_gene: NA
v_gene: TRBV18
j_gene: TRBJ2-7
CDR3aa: CASSPRGEDGSYEQYF

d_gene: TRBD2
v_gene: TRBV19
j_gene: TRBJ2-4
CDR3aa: CASSIRLAEAKNIQYF

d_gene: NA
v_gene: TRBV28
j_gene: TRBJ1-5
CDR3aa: CASSQGGGNQPQHF